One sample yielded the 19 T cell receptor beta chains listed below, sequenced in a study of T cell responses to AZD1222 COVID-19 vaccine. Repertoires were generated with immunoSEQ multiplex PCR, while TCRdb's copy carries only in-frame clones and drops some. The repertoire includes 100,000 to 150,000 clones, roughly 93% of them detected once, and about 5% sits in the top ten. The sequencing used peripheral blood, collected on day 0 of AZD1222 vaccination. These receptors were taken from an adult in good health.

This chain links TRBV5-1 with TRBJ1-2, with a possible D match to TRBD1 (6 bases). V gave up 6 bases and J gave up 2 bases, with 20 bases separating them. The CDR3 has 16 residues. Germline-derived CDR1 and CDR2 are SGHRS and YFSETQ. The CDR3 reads CASTLRTGFLNYGYTF. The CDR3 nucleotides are TGCGCCAGCACCCTACGTACAGGGTTTTTAAACTATGGCTACACCTTC. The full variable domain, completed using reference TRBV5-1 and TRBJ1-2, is KAGVTQTPRYLIKTRGQQVTLSCSPISGHRSVSWYQQTPGQGLQFLFEYFSETQRNKGNFPGRFSGRQFSNSRSEMNVSTLELGDSALYLCASTLRTGFLNYGYTFGSGTRLTVV.

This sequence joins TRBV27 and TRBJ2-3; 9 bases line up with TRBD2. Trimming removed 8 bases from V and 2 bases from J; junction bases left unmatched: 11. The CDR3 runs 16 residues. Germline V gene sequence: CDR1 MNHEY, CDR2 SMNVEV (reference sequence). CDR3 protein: CASQPAGGLFTDTQYF. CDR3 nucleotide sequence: TGTGCCAGCCAACCCGCGGGGGGGCTATTCACAGATACGCAGTATTTT.

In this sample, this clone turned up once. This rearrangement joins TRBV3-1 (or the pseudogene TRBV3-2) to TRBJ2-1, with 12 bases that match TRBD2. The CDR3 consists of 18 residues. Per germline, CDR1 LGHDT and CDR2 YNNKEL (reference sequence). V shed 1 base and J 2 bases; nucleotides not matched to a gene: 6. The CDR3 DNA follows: TGTGCCAGCAGCCAAGGAACTAGCGGGAGGTTCCCCTACAATGAGCAGTTCTTC. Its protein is CASSQGTSGRFPYNEQFF.

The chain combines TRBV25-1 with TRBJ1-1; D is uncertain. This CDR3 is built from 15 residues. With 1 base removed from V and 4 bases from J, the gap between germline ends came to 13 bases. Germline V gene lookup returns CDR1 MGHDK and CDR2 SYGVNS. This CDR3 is CASSEFRAPSTEAFF. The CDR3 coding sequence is TGTGCCAGCAGTGAATTCCGGGCTCCCAGCACTGAAGCTTTCTTT.

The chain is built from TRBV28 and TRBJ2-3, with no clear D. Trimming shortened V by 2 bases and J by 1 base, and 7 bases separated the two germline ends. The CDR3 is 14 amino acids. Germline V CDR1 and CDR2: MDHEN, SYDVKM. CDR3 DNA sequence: TGTGCCAGCAGTTTAAACAGAGGCACAGATACGCAGTATTTT. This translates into CASSLNRGTDTQYF.

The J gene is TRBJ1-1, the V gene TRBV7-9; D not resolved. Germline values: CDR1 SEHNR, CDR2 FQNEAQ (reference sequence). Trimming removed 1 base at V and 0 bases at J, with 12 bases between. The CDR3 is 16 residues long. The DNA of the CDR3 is TGTGCCAGCAGCTTAGGAGGCGTGGCTTTGAACACTGAAGCTTTCTTT. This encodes CASSLGGVALNTEAFF.

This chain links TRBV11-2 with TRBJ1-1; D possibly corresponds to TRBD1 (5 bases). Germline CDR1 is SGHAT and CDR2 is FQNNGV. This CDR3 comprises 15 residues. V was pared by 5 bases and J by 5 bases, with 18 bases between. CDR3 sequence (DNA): TGTGCCAGCAGCGCCCCGGGACTAGGGAGGACTGAAGCTTTCTTT. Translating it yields CASSAPGLGRTEAFF.

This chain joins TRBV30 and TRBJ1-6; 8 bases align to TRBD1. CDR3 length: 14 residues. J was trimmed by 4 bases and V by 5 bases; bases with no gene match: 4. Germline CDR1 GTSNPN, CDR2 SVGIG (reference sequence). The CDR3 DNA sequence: TGTGCCTGGGGCGGACAGGGATATAATTCACCCCTCCACTTT. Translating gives CAWGGQGYNSPLHF.

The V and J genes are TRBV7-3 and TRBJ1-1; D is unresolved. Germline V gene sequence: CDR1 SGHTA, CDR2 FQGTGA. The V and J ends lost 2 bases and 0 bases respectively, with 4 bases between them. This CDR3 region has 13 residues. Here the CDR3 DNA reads TGTGCCAGCAGCTTACTAATGAACACTGAAGCTTTCTTT. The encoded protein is CASSLLMNTEAFF.

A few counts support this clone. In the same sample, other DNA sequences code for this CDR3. The CDR3 here is CATSSSNTGELFF. For the CDR3, the DNA is TGTGCCACCAGCAGTTCGAACACCGGGGAGCTGTTTTTT. V usage is TRBV15 and J usage is TRBJ2-2; D ambiguous. Germline values: CDR1 LNHNV, CDR2 YYDKDF (reference sequence). With 3 bases removed from V and 0 bases from J, the gap between germline ends came to 2 bases. CDR3 length: 13 amino acids.

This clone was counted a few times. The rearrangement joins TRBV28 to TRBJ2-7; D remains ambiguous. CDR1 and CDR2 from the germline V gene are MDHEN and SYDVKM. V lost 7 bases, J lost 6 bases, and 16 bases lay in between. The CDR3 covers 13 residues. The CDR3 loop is CASTQPADSEQYF. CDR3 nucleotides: TGTGCCAGCACCCAACCCGCAGATAGCGAGCAGTACTTC.

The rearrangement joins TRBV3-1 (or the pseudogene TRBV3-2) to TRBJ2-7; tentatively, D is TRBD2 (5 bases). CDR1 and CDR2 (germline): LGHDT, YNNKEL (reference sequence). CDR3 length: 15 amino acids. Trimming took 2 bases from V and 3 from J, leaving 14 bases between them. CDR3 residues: CASSQTGLPNYEQYF. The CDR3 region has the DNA TGTGCCAGCAGCCAAACGGGGTTGCCAAACTACGAGCAGTACTTC.

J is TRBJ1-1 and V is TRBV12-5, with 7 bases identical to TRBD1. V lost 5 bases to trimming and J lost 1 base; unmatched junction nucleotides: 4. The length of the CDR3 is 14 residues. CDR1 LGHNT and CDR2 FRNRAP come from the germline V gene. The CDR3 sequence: CASGLGTENTEAFF. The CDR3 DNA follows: TGTGCTAGTGGTCTAGGGACAGAGAACACTGAAGCTTTCTTT.

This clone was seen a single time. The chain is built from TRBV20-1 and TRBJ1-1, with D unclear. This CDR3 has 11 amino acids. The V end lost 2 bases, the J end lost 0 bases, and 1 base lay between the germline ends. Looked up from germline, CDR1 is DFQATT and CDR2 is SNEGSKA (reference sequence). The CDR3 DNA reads TGCAGTGCTAGATTGAACACTGAAGCTTTCTTT. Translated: CSARLNTEAFF.

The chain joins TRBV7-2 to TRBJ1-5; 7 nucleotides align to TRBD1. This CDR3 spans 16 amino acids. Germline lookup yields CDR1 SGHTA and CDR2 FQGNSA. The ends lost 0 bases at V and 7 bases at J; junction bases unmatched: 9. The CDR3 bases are TGTGCCAGCAGCTTAGCCCCACAGGGGCAGGGACAGCCCCAGCATTTT. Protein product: CASSLAPQGQGQPQHF.

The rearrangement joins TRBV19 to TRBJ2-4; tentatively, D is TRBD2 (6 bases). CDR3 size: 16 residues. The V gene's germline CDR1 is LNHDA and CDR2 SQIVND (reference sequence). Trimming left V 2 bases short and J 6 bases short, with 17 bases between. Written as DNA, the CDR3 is TGTGCCAGTAGTATATCCCAAAGGAGGGACTTAAACATTCAGTACTTC. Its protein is CASSISQRRDLNIQYF.

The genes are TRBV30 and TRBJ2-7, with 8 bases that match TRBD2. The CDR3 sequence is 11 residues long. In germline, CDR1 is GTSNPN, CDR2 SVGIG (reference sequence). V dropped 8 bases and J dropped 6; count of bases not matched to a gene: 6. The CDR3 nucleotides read TGTGCCGGGAAACGGGGGGGCGAGCAGTACTTC. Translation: CAGKRGGEQYF.

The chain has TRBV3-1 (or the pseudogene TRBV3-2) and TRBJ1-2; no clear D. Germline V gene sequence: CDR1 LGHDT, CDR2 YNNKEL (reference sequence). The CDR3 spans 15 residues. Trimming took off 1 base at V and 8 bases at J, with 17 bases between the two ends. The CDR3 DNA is TGTGCCAGCAGCCAAGTTGGGGTGGGGTCATGGGGCTACACCTTC. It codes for CASSQVGVGSWGYTF.

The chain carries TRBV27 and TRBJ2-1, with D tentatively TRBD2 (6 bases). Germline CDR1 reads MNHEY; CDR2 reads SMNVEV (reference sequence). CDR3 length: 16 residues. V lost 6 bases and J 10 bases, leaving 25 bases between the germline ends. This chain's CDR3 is CASSPADYTSRGEQFF. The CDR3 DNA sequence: TGTGCCAGCAGCCCTGCGGACTACACCTCTCGCGGAGAGCAGTTCTTC.